These 28 T cell receptor beta chains originate from one sample sequenced in a study of early T cells in non-severe SARS-CoV-2 infection. MiXCR was run by TCRdb on the 5' RACE reads, yielding one entry per CDR3 protein. Of approximately 26,000 distinct CDR3 sequences listed, roughly 5% are singletons. Sequencing was done on a sample of whole blood. These receptors came from an adult who was a healthcare worker with PCR-confirmed SARS-CoV-2 infection or an uninfected control (not recorded which).

Many counts were recorded for this clonotype. The chain joins TRBV7-2 to TRBJ1-1, with D unclear. This CDR3 spans 16 amino acids. CDR1 SGHTA and CDR2 FQGNSA come from the germline V gene. The ends were cut back, 1 base at V and 1 base at J, with 13 bases in the middle. The CDR3 nucleotides read TGTGCCAGCAGCTTAGATAGGGTACGGCCGAACACTGAAGCTTTCTTT. Protein sequence: CASSLDRVRPNTEAFF.

This clonotype was recorded many times. V is TRBV12-3 or TRBV12-4 and J is TRBJ2-5; D gene unclear. The germline V and J ends were trimmed by 1 base and 7 bases, with 4 bases remaining between them. This CDR3 has 11 amino acids. The CDR3 protein is CASSLGGTQYF. The CDR3 bases are TGTGCCAGCAGTTTAGGTGGGACCCAGTACTTC.

This clonotype was observed many times. The J gene is TRBJ1-2, the V gene TRBV5-1, with 8 positions matching TRBD1. This CDR3 region has 15 residues. The germline CDR1 and CDR2 sequences are SGHRS and YFSETQ. Germline trimming cut 4 bases from V and 4 bases from J; bases unmatched to any gene: 9. CDR3 nucleotides: TGCGCCAGCAGCCTAGGACAGGGTATAGCCTATGGCTACACCTTC. It specifies CASSLGQGIAYGYTF.

This clonotype was counted between two and nine times. The chain uses TRBV6-4 and TRBJ2-5; TRBD2 matches 7 bases. This CDR3 is 14 amino acids long. V shed 0 bases, J shed 4 bases, and the junction held 2 bases outside the gene matches. CDR1 MRHNA and CDR2 SNTAGT come from the germline V gene. The CDR3 sequence is CASSDSGGRETQYF. CDR3 in DNA: TGTGCCAGCAGTGACTCGGGGGGGAGAGAGACCCAGTACTTC.

This clonotype was recorded many times. CDR3 residues: CASSPSSSYNEQFF. In nucleotides, the CDR3 is TGTGCCAGCAGCCCCTCGAGTTCCTACAATGAGCAGTTCTTC. The chain carries TRBV11-2 and TRBJ2-1, with unresolved D. The germline gives CDR1 SGHAT, CDR2 FQNNGV. The length of the CDR3 is 14 residues. V lost 5 bases and J lost 1, with 9 bases in between.

This clonotype occurred many times. The rearrangement links TRBV30 to TRBJ2-7; D is uncertain. Germline V gene data show CDR1 as GTSNPN and CDR2 as SVGIG (reference sequence). The V and J ends lost 5 bases and 0 bases respectively, with 14 bases between them. The CDR3 length is 14 residues. The DNA for the CDR3 is TGTGCCTGGGCGAGGACCGACTCCTCCTACGAGCAGTACTTC. Amino acids: CAWARTDSSYEQYF. The complete variable domain, with remaining parts taken from reference TRBV30 and TRBJ2-7, reads SQTIHQWPATLVQPVGSPLSLECTVEGTSNPNLYWYRQAAGRGLQLLFYSVGIGQISSEVPQNLSASRPQDRQFILSSKKLLLSDSGFYLCAWARTDSSYEQYFGPGTRLTVT.

The chain couples TRBV24-1 to TRBJ2-1; no clear D. The CDR3 sequence is 13 residues long. Deletions cut 7 bases from V and 6 bases from J, with 12 bases between. Per germline, CDR1 KGHDR and CDR2 SFDVKD. Written as DNA, the CDR3 is TGTGCCACCAGCCCAGACGGCCCCAATGAGCAGTTCTTC. Translating it yields CATSPDGPNEQFF.

This clonotype was observed a few times. This sequence joins TRBV21-1 and TRBJ2-1; the table calls TRBD1, which could not be checked here. TRBV21-1 is an annotated pseudogene. The CDR3 spans 17 residues. CDR3 region: CASRPRTGAGFYNEQFF. Written as DNA, the CDR3 is TGTGCCAGCAGGCCGAGGACAGGCGCGGGTTTTTACAATGAGCAGTTCTTC.

This clonotype was recorded many times. The chain carries TRBV3-1 and TRBJ2-1; 7 nucleotides agree with TRBD2. The trim removed 0 bases at V and 2 bases at J, leaving 4 bases unmatched. Germline loops: CDR1 LGHDT, CDR2 YNNKEL (reference sequence). The CDR3 length is 16 residues. Written as DNA, the CDR3 is TGTGCCAGCAGCCAAGACGGCGCGGGAGCCTACAATGAGCAGTTCTTC. The encoded protein is CASSQDGAGAYNEQFF.

In this sample, this clonotype turned up a few times. The chain joins TRBV5-5 to TRBJ2-1, with D uncertain. Germline V CDR1 and CDR2: SGHKS, YYEKEE (reference sequence). The CDR3 spans 13 residues. V was cut by 0 bases and J by 1 base, with 2 bases left in between. The CDR3 DNA is TGTGCCAGCAGCTTGGGATCCTACAATGAGCAGTTCTTC. Amino acid sequence: CASSLGSYNEQFF.

This clonotype has at least ten counts. J is TRBJ2-2 and V is TRBV6-6, with 8 bases identical to TRBD1. The length of the CDR3 is 17 residues. Per the germline V gene, CDR1 is MNHNY and CDR2 is SVGAGI (reference sequence). J gave up 5 bases and V 2 bases, and 10 bases lay outside the gene matches. The CDR3: CASSYPMTGAQTGELFF. The CDR3 DNA sequence: TGTGCCAGCAGTTACCCTATGACAGGGGCACAGACCGGGGAGCTGTTTTTT.

The chain carries TRBV10-1 and TRBJ2-7; perhaps D is TRBD1 or TRBD2 (5 bases each). Trimming pared 8 bases from V and 5 bases from J, leaving 22 bases between. This CDR3 comprises 15 residues. Looked up from germline, CDR1 is WNHNN and CDR2 is SYGVQD (reference sequence). The CDR3 region has the DNA TGCGCCAGCGGCCCCCAGTGGGGGAGTGCCCACGAGCAGTACTTC. The encoded protein is CASGPQWGSAHEQYF.

The chain has TRBV4-1 and TRBJ1-2; 9 bases are shared with TRBD1. The junction had 3 bases not matched to a gene; V was cut back by 1 base and J by 0 bases. The V gene's germline CDR1 is MGHRA and CDR2 YSYEKL. The CDR3 length is 16 residues. CDR3 region: CASSQGGQGSNYGYTF. CDR3 nucleotides: TGCGCCAGCAGCCAAGGAGGACAGGGGTCTAACTATGGCTACACCTTC.

This clonotype appeared many times. The genes are TRBV3-1 and TRBJ2-5, with 7 nucleotides matching TRBD1. The CDR3 has 15 amino acids. Germline V gives CDR1 LGHDT, CDR2 YNNKEL (reference sequence). The trim removed 4 bases at V and 2 bases at J, leaving 7 bases unmatched. CDR3 protein: CASSRQGLTQETQYF. DNA for the CDR3: TGTGCCAGCAGCCGACAGGGATTGACTCAAGAGACCCAGTACTTC.

The sample holds a few counts of this clonotype. V gene TRBV10-3 combines with J gene TRBJ2-3, with TRBD1 matching 9 bases. The CDR3 contains 15 residues. V lost 6 bases to trimming and J lost 3 bases; unmatched junction nucleotides: 7. CDR1 and CDR2 (germline): ENHRY, SYGVKD. In nucleotides, the CDR3 is TGTGCCATCAGACATGACAGGGGGAGTACAGATACGCAGTATTTT. This encodes CAIRHDRGSTDTQYF.

The chain couples TRBV20-1 to TRBJ1-2; D unclear. The CDR3 covers 15 residues. V gave up 1 base and J gave up 7 bases, with 19 bases separating them. CDR1 and CDR2 from the germline V gene are DFQATT and SNEGSKA (reference sequence). CDR3 bases: TGCAGTGCTAGAGGGGGTATCCTTACCTCCTCTGGCTACACCTTC. Protein: CSARGGILTSSGYTF.

This clonotype was counted many times. This sequence joins TRBV11-2 and TRBJ2-2; 9 nucleotides line up with TRBD1. Germline values: CDR1 SGHAT, CDR2 FQNNGV. Losses at the gene ends were 5 bases for V and 4 bases for J; bases not matched to a gene: 8. The CDR3 runs to 16 residues. The CDR3 loop is CASSTGTGQVTGELFF. Here the CDR3 DNA reads TGTGCCAGCAGCACCGGGACAGGGCAAGTCACCGGGGAGCTGTTTTTT.

This clonotype occurred many times. The V call is TRBV12-3 or TRBV12-4, the J call TRBJ2-5; weak D call: TRBD1 (6 bases). V shed 6 bases and J shed 1 base, with 12 bases lying between them. The CDR3 extends over 14 amino acids. This CDR3 is CASRMGQSQETQYF. In DNA form, the CDR3 reads TGTGCCAGCAGAATGGGACAAAGCCAAGAGACCCAGTACTTC.

The V call is TRBV20-1, the J call TRBJ1-6; no firm D call. The germline gives CDR1 DFQATT, CDR2 SNEGSKA (reference sequence). The CDR3 spans 9 residues. CDR3 bases: TGCAGCTCTAATTCACCCCTCCACTTT. This encodes CSSNSPLHF.

The chain is built from TRBV19 and TRBJ2-1; D is uncertain. Germline lookup yields CDR1 LNHDA and CDR2 SQIVND (reference sequence). There are 11 residues in the CDR3. Deletions cut 6 bases from V and 8 bases from J, with 8 bases between. The CDR3 nucleotides are TGTGCCAGTAGGCTCAACGATGAGCAGTTCTTC. Amino acids: CASRLNDEQFF.

There are many counts of this clonotype. The gene calls are TRBV12-5 and TRBJ1-4, with a weak D call TRBD1 (5 bases). The germline gives CDR1 LGHNT, CDR2 FRNRAP. This CDR3 is 19 amino acids long. Trimming pared 3 bases from V and 0 bases from J, leaving 20 bases between. CDR3 DNA: TGTGCTAGTGGTTTCACCGACAAGGGGAATTCTGCAACTAATGAAAAACTGTTTTTT. It is translated as CASGFTDKGNSATNEKLFF.

The CDR3 loop is CASSELGTGANVLTF. For the CDR3, the DNA is TGTGCCAGCAGTGAATTAGGGACTGGGGCCAACGTCCTGACTTTC. This sequence joins TRBV2 and TRBJ2-6, with D unresolved. Per germline, CDR1 SNHLY and CDR2 FYNNEI. The CDR3 has 15 residues. Trimming stripped 2 bases from V and 2 bases from J, with 7 bases between.

This clonotype appeared many times. The V gene is TRBV28, the J gene TRBJ2-7, with D unclear. Trimming cost V 5 bases and J 0 bases, with 14 bases left between them. The germline gives CDR1 MDHEN, CDR2 SYDVKM. The CDR3 runs to 15 residues. CDR3 amino acids: CASSPPRPSSYEQYF. CDR3 nucleotides: TGTGCCAGCAGTCCCCCCCGTCCAAGCTCCTACGAGCAGTACTTC.

V and J are TRBV7-3 and TRBJ2-1; no definite D call. Germline V gene data show CDR1 as SGHTA and CDR2 as FQGTGA. There are 13 residues in the CDR3. Trimming stripped 3 bases from V and 4 bases from J, with 7 bases between. The CDR3 bases are TGTGCCAGCAGCTTCGACCCGTACAATGAGCAGTTCTTC. Protein product: CASSFDPYNEQFF.

This clonotype has at least ten counts. The chain recombines TRBV7-2 with TRBJ1-2; D uncertain. Trimming removed 3 bases from V and 5 bases from J, with 10 bases in between. This CDR3 has 13 residues. Germline V gene lookup returns CDR1 SGHTA and CDR2 FQGNSA. The CDR3, as DNA: TGTGCCAGCAGCTTTGAGGGCGCTTATGGCTACACCTTC. It is translated as CASSFEGAYGYTF.

This clonotype came up many times. The gene calls are TRBV20-1 and TRBJ1-1; tentative D call: TRBD1 (5 bases). The V gene lost 3 bases and the J gene lost 0 bases, with 11 bases spanning the gap. Looked up from germline, CDR1 is DFQATT and CDR2 is SNEGSKA (reference sequence). The CDR3 extends over 14 amino acids. DNA of the CDR3: TGCAGTGCTAGCCAGGGATTAATGAACACTGAAGCTTTCTTT. Its translation: CSASQGLMNTEAFF.

This clonotype was observed many times. This chain uses TRBV14 with TRBJ2-4, with D possibly TRBD2 on 5 matching bases. Trimming removed 3 bases at V and 4 bases at J, with 10 bases between. This CDR3 is 14 amino acids long. Germline V gene lookup returns CDR1 SGHDN and CDR2 FVKESK. The CDR3 is CASSQWGVKNIQYF. Written as DNA, the CDR3 is TGTGCCAGCAGCCAGTGGGGAGTAAAAAACATTCAGTACTTC.

This clonotype was counted at least ten times. This sequence joins TRBV12-3 or TRBV12-4 and TRBJ1-1; perhaps TRBD1 as D (6 bases). This CDR3 has 15 residues. The V end lost 6 bases, the J end lost 5 bases, and 19 bases lay between the germline ends. CDR3 region: CASSPWGDTRTEAFF. In DNA form, the CDR3 reads TGTGCCAGCAGCCCCTGGGGGGACACGAGGACTGAAGCTTTCTTT.